This TCR beta chain was documented in a study of prognosis after radiotherapy for stage I lung cancer. On the study more broadly: The patients, all with stage I non-small cell lung cancer, were enrolled between early 2018 and 2019. Alongside stereotactic body radiotherapy, concurrent therapy was given to no patient. Study-wide results and caveats: After stereotactic body radiation therapy, median unique TCR clones were roughly 6,500, down from approximately 10,000.

As regards this clonotype: Its cognate antigen is unknown. A read error is likely here: a far larger clone is one base away.

Genomic DNA yielded TCR beta CDR3, amplified by two-round multiplex PCR. The first round of PCR was done with primers that matched each TRBV and TRBJ gene. MiXCR was run by TCRdb on the multiplex PCR reads, yielding one entry per CDR3 protein. The sample carries around 30,000 distinct CDR3 sequences, about 31% recorded once. Per the germline V gene, CDR1 is SGDLS and CDR2 is YYNGEE. The CDR3 runs 14 residues. The source was PBMCs, collected before or after stereotactic body radiation therapy (not recorded which). The TCR comes from a donor over 45 with non-small cell lung cancer. V and J are TRBV9 and TRBJ2-1; D is perhaps TRBD1 (6 bases). The CDR3 bases are TGTGCCGGCAGCTCTGGACAGCATAGGGATGAGCAGTTCTTC. Residues: CAGSSGQHRDEQFF.